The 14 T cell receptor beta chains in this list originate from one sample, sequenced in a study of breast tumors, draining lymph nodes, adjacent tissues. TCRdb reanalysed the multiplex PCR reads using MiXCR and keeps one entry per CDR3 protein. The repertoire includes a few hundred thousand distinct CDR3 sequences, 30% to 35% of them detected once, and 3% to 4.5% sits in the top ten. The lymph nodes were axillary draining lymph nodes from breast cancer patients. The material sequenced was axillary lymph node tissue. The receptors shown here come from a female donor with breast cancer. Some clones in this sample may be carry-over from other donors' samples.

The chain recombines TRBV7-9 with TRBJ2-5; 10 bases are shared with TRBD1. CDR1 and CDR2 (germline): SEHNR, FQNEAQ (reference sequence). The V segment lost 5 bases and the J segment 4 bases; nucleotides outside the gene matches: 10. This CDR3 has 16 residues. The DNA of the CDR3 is TGTGCCAGCAGCCCCAGGGGGACAGGGGTCGGAGAGACCCAGTACTTC. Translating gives CASSPRGTGVGETQYF.

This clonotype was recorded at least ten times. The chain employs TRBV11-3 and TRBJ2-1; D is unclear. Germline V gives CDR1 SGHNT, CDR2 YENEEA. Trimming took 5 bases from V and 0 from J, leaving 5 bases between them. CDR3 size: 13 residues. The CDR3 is CASSRPSYNEQFF. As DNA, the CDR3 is TGTGCCAGCAGCCGGCCCTCCTACAATGAGCAGTTCTTC.

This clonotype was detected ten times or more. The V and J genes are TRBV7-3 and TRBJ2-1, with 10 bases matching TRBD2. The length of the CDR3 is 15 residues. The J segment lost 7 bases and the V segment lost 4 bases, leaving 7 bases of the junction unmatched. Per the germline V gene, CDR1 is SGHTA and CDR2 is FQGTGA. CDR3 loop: CASSSSSGGLNEQFF. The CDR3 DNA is TGTGCCAGCAGCTCATCTAGCGGGGGACTGAATGAGCAGTTCTTC.

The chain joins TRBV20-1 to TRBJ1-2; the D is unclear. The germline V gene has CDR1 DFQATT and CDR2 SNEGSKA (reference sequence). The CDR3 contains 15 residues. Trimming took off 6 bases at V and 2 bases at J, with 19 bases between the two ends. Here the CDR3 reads CSASSQVDGNYGYTF. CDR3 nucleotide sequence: TGCAGTGCCAGCAGCCAAGTGGACGGAAACTATGGCTACACCTTC.

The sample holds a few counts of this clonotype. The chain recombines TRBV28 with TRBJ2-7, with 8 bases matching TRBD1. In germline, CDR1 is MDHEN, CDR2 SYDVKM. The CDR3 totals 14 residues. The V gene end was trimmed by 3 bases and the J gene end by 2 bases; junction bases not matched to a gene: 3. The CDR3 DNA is TGTGCCAGCAGTTTGGGGACAGGTCCCTACGAGCAGTACTTC. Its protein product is CASSLGTGPYEQYF.

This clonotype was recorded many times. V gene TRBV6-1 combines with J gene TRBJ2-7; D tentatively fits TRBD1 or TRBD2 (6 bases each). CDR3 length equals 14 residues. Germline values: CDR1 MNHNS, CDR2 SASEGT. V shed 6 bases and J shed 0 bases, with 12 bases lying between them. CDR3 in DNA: TGTGCCAGCAGCGCGGGACACAACTCCTACGAGCAGTACTTC. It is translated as CASSAGHNSYEQYF.

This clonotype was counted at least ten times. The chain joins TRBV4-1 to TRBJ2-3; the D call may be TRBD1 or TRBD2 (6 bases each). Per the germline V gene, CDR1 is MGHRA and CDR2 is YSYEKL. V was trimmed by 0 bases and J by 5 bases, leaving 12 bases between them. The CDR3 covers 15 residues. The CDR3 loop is CASSQDRGGGDTQYF. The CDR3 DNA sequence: TGCGCCAGCAGCCAAGATAGAGGGGGAGGAGATACGCAGTATTTT.

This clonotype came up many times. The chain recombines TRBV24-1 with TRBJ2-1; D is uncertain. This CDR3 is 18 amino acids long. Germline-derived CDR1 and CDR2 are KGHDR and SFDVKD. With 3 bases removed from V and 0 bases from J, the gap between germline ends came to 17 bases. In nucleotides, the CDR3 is TGTGCCACCAGTGATAACCTGGACGTATCGAGCTCCTACAATGAGCAGTTCTTC. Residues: CATSDNLDVSSSYNEQFF.

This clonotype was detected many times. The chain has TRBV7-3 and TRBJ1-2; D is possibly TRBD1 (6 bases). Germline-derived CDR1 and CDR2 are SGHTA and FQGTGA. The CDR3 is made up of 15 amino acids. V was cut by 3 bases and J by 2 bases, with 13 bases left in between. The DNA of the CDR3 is TGTGCCAGCAGCTTGACGCATCAGGGGAACTATGGCTACACCTTC. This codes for CASSLTHQGNYGYTF.

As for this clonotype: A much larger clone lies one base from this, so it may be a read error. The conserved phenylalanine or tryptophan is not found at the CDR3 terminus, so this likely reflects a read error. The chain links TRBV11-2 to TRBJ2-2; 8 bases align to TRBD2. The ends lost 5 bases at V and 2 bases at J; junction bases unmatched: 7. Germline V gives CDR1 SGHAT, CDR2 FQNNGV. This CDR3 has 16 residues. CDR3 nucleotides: TGTGCCAGCAGCCCCCCCGGGAGGGAAAACACCGGGGAGCTGTTTTCT. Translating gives CASSPPGRENTGELFS.

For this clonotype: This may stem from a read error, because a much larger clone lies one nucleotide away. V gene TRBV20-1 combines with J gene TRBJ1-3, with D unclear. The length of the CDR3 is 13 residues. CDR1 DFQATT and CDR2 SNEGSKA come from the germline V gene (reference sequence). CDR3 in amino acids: CSASVRSRNTMYF. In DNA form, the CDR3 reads TGCAGTGCTAGCGTCAGGAGTAGAAACACCATGTATTTT.

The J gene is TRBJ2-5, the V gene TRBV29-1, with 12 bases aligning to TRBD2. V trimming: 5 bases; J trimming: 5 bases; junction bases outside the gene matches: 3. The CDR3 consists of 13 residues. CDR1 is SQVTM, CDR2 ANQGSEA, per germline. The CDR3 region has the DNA TGCAGCGTTCTAGCGGGAGGGGAGGAGACCCAGTACTTC. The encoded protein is CSVLAGGEETQYF.

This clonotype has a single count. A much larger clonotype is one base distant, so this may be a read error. The CDR3 nucleotides are TGTGCCGGCAGCTTAGACGGGACAGACGACAATGAGCAGTTCTTC. This translates into CAGSLDGTDDNEQFF. This chain joins TRBV11-3 and TRBJ2-1; 7 bases are shared with TRBD1. Germline lookup yields CDR1 SGHNT and CDR2 YENEEA. The CDR3 sequence is 15 residues long. Full variable domain (rest looked up from reference TRBV11-3 and TRBJ2-1): EAGVVQSPRYKIIEKKQPVAFWCNPISGHNTLYWYLQNLGQGPELLIRYENEEAVDDSQLPKDRFSAERLKGVDSTLKIQPAELGDSAVYLCAGSLDGTDDNEQFFGPGTRLTVL.

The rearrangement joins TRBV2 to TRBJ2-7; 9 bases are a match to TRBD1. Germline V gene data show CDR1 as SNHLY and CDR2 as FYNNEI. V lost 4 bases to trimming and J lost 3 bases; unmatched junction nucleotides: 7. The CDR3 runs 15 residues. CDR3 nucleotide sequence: TGTGCCAGCAGTGCTGAGGGACAGGGCGTCTACGAGCAGTACTTC. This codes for CASSAEGQGVYEQYF.